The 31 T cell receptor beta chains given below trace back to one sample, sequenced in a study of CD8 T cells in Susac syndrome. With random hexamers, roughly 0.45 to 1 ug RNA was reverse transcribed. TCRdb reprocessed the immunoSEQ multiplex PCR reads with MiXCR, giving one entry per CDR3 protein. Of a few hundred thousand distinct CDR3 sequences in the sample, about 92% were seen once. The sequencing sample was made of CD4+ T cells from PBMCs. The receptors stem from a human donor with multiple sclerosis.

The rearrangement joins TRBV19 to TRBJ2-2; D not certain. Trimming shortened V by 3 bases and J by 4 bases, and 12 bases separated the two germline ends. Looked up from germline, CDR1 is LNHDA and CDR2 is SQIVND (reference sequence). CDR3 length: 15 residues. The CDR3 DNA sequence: TGTGCCAGTAGTATCCCCGGACGGCGCACCGGGGAGCTGTTTTTT. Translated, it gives CASSIPGRRTGELFF.

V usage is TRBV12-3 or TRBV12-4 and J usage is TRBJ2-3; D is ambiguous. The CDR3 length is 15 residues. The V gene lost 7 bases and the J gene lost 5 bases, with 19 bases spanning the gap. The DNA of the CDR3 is TGTGCCAGCACCCTCCGGGTAGTGAGAGGAGATACGCAGTATTTT. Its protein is CASTLRVVRGDTQYF.

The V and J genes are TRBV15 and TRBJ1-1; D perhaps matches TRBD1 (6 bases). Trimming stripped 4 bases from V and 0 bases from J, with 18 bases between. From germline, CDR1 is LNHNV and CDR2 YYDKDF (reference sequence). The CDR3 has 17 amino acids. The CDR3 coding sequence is TGTGCCACCAGCACTACCCGGTGGACAGAAATGAACACTGAAGCTTTCTTT. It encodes CATSTTRWTEMNTEAFF.

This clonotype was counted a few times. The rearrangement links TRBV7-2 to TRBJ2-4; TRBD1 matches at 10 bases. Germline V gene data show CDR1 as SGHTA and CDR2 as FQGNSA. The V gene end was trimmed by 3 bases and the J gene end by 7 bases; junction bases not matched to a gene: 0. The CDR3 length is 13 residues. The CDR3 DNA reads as TGTGCCAGCAGCTTGGGACAGGGGAACATTCAGTACTTC. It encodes CASSLGQGNIQYF.

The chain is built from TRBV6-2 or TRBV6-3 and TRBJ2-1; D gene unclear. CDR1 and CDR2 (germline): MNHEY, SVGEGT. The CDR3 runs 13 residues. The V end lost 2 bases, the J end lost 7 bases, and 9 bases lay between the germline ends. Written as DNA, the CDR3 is TGTGCCAGCAGTTACCAACTTCGGAATGAGCAGTTCTTC. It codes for CASSYQLRNEQFF.

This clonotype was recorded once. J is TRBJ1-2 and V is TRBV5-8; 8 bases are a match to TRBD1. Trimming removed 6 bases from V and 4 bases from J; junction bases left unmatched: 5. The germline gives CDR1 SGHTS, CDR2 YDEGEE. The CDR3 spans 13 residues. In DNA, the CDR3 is TGTGCCAGCACCTCGGACAGGGCCTATGGCTACACCTTC. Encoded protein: CASTSDRAYGYTF. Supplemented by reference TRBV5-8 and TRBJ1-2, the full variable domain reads EAGVTQSPTHLIKTRGQQATLRCSPISGHTSVYWYQQALGLGLQFLLWYDEGEERNRGNFPPRFSGRQFPNYSSELNVNALELEDSALYLCASTSDRAYGYTFGSGTRLTVV.

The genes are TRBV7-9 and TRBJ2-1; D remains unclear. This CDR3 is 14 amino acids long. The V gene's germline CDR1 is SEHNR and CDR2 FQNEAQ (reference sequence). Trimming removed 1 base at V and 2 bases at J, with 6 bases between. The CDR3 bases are TGTGCCAGCAGCTTAGGGCTCCCCTACAATGAGCAGTTCTTC. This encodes CASSLGLPYNEQFF.

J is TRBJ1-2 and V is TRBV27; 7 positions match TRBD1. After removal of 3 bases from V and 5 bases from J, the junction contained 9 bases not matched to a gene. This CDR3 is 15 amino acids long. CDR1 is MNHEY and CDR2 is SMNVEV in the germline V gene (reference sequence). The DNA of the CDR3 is TGTGCCAGCAGTTTCCTGGCAAGGGGGCAGTATGGCTACACCTTC. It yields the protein CASSFLARGQYGYTF.

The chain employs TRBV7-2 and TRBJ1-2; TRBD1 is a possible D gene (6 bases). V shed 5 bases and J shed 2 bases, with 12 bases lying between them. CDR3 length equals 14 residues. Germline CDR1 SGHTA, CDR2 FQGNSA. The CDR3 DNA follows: TGTGCCAGCAGCCCGGAGGGGGGGAACTATGGCTACACCTTC. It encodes CASSPEGGNYGYTF.

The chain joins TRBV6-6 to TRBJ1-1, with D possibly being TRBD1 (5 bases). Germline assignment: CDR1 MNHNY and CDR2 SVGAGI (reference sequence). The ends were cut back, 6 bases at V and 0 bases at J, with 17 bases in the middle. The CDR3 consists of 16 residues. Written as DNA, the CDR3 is TGTGCCAGCAGCCTCCTCTCCGGGGGGATGAACACTGAAGCTTTCTTT. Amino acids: CASSLLSGGMNTEAFF.

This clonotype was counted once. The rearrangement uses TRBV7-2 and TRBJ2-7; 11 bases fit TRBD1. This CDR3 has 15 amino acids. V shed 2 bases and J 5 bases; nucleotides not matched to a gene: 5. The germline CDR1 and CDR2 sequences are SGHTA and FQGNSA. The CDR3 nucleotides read TGTGCCAGCAGCTTAACCGGACAGGGGGCCGACGAGCAGTACTTC. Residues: CASSLTGQGADEQYF.

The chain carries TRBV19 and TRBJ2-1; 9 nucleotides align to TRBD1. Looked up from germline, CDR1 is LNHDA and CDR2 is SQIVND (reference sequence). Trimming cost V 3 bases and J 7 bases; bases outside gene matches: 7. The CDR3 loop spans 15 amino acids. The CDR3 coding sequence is TGTGCCAGTAGTATCGACAGGGGGAATCTAAATGAGCAGTTCTTC. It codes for CASSIDRGNLNEQFF. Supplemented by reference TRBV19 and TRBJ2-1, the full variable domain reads DGGITQSPKYLFRKEGQNVTLSCEQNLNHDAMYWYRQDPGQGLRLIYYSQIVNDFQKGDIAEGYSVSREKKESFPLTVTSAQKNPTAFYLCASSIDRGNLNEQFFGPGTRLTVL.

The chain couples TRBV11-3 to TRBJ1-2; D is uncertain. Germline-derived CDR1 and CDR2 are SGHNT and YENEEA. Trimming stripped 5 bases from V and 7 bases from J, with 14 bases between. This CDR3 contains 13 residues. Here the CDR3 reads CASSATISGGYTF. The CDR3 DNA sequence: TGTGCCAGCAGCGCAACCATCTCGGGTGGCTACACCTTC.

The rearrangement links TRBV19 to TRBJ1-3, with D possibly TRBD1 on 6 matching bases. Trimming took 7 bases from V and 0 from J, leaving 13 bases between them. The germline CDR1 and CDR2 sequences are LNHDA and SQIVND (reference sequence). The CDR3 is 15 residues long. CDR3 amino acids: CASTARGDSGNTIYF. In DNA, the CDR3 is TGTGCCAGTACCGCGAGGGGGGACTCTGGAAACACCATATATTTT.

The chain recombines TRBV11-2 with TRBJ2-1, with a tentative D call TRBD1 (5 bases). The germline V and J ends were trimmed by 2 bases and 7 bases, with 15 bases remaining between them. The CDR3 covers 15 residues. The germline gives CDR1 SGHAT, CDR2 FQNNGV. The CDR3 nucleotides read TGTGCCAGCAGCTTATTGTGGCAGGGCGAGAATGAGCAGTTCTTC. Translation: CASSLLWQGENEQFF.

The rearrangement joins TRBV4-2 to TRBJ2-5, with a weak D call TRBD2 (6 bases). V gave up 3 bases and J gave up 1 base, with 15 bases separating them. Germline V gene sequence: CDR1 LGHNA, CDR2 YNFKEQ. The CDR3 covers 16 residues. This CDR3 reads CASSQGWTGAQETQYF. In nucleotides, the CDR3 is TGTGCCAGCAGCCAGGGGTGGACGGGAGCCCAAGAGACCCAGTACTTC.

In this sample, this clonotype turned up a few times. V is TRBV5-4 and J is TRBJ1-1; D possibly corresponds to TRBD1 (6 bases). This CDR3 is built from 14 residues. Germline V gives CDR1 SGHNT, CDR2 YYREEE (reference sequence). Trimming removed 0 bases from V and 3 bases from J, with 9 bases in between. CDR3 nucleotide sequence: TGTGCCAGCAGCTTGGTCGGGGGCCACACTGAAGCTTTCTTT. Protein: CASSLVGGHTEAFF. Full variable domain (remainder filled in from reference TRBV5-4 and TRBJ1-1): ETGVTQSPTHLIKTRGQQVTLRCSSQSGHNTVSWYQQALGQGPQFIFQYYREEENGRGNFPPRFSGLQFPNYSSELNVNALELDDSALYLCASSLVGGHTEAFFGQGTRLTVV.

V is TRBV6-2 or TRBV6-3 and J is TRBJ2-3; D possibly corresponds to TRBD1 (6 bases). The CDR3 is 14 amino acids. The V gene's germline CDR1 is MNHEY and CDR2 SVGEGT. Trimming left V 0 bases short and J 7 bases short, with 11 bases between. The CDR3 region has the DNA TGTGCCAGCAGTTACTCAGGGGGTGTAAATACGCAGTATTTT. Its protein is CASSYSGGVNTQYF.

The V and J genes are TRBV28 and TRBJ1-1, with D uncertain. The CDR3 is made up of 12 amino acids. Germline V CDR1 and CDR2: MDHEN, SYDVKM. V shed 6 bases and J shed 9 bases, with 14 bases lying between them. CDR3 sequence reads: CASREADLKAFF. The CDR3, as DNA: TGTGCCAGCAGGGAGGCGGACCTCAAAGCTTTCTTT.

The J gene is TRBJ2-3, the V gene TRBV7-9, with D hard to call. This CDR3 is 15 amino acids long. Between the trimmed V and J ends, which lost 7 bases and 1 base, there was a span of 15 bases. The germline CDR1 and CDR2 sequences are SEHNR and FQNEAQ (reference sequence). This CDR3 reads CASTVRSPGTDTQYF. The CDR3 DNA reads TGTGCCAGCACCGTACGTAGCCCTGGCACAGATACGCAGTATTTT.

The CDR3 nucleotides are TGCAGTGCTCCGTGGACTAGTACTGTCCCAGATACGCAGTATTTT. It is translated as CSAPWTSTVPDTQYF. J is TRBJ2-3 and V is TRBV20-1, with 7 bases lining up with TRBD2. V was clipped by 5 bases and J by 4 bases; unmatched bases: 12. This CDR3 is 15 amino acids long. The V gene's germline CDR1 is DFQATT and CDR2 SNEGSKA (reference sequence).

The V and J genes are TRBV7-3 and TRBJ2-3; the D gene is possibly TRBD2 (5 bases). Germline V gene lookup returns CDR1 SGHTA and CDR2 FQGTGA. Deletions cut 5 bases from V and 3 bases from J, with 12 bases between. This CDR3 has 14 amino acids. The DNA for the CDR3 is TGTGCCAGCAGCCTCACGGAGGCTACAGATACGCAGTATTTT. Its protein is CASSLTEATDTQYF.

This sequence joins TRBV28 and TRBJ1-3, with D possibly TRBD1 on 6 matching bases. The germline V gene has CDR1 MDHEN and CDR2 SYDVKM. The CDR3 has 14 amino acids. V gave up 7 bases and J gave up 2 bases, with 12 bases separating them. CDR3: CASTKGGTGNTIYF. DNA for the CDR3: TGTGCCAGCACCAAGGGGGGTACTGGAAACACCATATATTTT.

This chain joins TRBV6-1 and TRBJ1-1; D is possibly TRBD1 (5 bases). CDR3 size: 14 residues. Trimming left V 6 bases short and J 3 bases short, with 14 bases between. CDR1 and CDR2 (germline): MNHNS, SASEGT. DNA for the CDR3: TGTGCCAGCAGCCTGTCGGGGGACCACACTGAAGCTTTCTTT. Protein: CASSLSGDHTEAFF.

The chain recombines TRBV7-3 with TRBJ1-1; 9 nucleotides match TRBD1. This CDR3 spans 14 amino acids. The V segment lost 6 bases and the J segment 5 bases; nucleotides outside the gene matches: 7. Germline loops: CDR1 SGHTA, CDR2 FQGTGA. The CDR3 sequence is CASRARDRATEAFF. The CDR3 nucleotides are TGTGCCAGCAGGGCCCGGGACAGGGCGACTGAAGCTTTCTTT.

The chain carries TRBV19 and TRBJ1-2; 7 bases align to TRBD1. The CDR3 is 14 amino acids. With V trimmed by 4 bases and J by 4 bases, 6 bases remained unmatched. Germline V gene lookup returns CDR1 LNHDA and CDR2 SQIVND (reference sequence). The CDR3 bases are TGTGCCAGTAGTACCCGGACAGGTTTCTATGGCTACACCTTC. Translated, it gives CASSTRTGFYGYTF.

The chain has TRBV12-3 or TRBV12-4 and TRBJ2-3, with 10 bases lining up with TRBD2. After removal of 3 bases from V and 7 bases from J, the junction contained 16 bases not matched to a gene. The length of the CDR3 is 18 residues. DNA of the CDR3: TGTGCCAGCAGTTTTTTCGCAGAGAGCGGGGGGGCGGGAAATACGCAGTATTTT. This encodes CASSFFAESGGAGNTQYF.

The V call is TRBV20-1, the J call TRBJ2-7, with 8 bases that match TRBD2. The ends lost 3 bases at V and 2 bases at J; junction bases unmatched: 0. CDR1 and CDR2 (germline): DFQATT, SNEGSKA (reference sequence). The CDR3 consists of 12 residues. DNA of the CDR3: TGCAGTGCTAGCGGGAGGGCCTACGAGCAGTACTTC. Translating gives CSASGRAYEQYF.

CDR3 in amino acids: CASSLAGSLIYEQYF. In DNA form, the CDR3 reads TGTGCCAGCAGTTTAGCAGGTTCTTTGATCTACGAGCAGTACTTC. The chain employs TRBV28 and TRBJ2-7; D is unclear. The V and J ends lost 2 bases and 3 bases respectively, with 14 bases between them. Looked up from germline, CDR1 is MDHEN and CDR2 is SYDVKM. CDR3 length: 15 amino acids.

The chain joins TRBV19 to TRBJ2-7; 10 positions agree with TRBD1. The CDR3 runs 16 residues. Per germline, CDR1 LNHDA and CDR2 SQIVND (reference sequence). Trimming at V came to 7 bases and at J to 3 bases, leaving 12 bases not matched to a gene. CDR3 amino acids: CASTPGGTGADYEQYF. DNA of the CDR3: TGTGCCAGTACCCCTGGGGGGACAGGGGCCGACTACGAGCAGTACTTC.

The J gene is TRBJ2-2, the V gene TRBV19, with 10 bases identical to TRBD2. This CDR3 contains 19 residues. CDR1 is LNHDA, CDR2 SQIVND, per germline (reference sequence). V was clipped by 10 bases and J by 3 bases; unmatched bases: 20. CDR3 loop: CATSITSGIPITHTGELFF. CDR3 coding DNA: TGTGCCACCAGTATAACTAGCGGGATCCCAATTACCCACACCGGGGAGCTGTTTTTT.